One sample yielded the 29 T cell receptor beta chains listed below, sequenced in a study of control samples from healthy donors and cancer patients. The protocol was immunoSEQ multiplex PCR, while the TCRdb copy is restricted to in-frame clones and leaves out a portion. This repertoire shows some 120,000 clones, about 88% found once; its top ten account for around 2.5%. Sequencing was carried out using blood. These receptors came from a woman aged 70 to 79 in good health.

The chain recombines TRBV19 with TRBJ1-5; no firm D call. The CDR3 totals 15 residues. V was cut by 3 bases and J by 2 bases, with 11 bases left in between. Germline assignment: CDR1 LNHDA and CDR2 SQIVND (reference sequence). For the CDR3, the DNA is TGTGCCAGTAGTATGGGGTCGGGAGGCAATCAGCCCCAGCATTTT. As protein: CASSMGSGGNQPQHF. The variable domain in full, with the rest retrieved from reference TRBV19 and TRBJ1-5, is DGGITQSPKYLFRKEGQNVTLSCEQNLNHDAMYWYRQDPGQGLRLIYYSQIVNDFQKGDIAEGYSVSREKKESFPLTVTSAQKNPTAFYLCASSMGSGGNQPQHFGDGTRLSIL.

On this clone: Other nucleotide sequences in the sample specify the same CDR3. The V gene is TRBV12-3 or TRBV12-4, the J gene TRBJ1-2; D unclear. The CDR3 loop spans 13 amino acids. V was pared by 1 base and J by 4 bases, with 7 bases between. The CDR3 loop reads CASSLGRFYGYTF. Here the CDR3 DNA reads TGTGCCAGCAGTTTAGGCCGGTTCTATGGCTACACCTTC.

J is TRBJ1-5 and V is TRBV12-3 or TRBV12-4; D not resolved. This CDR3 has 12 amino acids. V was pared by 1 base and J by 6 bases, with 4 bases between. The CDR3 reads CASSLGTQPQHF. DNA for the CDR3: TGTGCCAGCAGTTTAGGCACTCAGCCCCAGCATTTT.

In DNA form, the CDR3 reads TGTGCCAGCAGCCCAAGACCGGGGTGGTCGAACACCATATATTTT. This encodes CASSPRPGWSNTIYF. This chain links TRBV7-8 with TRBJ1-3; the D is unclear. This CDR3 is built from 15 residues. The V end lost 5 bases, the J end lost 7 bases, and 18 bases lay between the germline ends. Germline CDR1 is SGHVS and CDR2 is FQNEAQ.

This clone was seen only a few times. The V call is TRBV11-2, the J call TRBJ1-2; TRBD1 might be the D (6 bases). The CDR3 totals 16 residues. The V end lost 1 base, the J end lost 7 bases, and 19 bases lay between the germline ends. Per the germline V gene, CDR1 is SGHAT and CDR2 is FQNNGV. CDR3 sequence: CASSLAAGGASSGYTF. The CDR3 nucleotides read TGTGCCAGCAGCTTAGCGGCGGGGGGGGCCTCAAGTGGCTACACCTTC. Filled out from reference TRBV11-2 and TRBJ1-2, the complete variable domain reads EAGVAQSPRYKIIEKRQSVAFWCNPISGHATLYWYQQILGQGPKLLIQFQNNGVVDDSQLPKDRFSAERLKGVDSTLKIQPAKLEDSAVYLCASSLAAGGASSGYTFGSGTRLTVV.

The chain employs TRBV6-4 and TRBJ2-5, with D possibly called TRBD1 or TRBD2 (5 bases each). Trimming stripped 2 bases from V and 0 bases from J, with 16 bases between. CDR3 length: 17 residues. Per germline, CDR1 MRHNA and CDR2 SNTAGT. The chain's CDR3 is CASSDPPGPTYQETQYF. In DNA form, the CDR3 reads TGTGCCAGCAGTGACCCACCGGGACCGACCTACCAAGAGACCCAGTACTTC.

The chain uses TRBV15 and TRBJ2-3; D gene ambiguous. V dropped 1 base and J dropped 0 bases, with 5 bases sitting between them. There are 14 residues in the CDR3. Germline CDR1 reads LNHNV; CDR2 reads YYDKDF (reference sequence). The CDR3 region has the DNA TGTGCCACCAGCAGAGTTCGCAGCACAGATACGCAGTATTTT. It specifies CATSRVRSTDTQYF.

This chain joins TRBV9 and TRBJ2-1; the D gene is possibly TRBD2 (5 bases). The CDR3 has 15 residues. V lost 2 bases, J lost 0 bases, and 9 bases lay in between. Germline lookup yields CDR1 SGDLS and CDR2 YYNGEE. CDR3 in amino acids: CASSVSGSSYNEQFF. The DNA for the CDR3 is TGTGCCAGCAGCGTTAGTGGGAGCTCCTACAATGAGCAGTTCTTC.

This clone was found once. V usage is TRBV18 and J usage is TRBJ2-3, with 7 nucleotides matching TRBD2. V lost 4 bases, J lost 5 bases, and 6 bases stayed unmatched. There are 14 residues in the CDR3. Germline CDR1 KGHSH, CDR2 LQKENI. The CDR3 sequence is CASSHGLDKDTQYF. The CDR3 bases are TGTGCCAGCTCACACGGACTAGACAAAGATACGCAGTATTTT.

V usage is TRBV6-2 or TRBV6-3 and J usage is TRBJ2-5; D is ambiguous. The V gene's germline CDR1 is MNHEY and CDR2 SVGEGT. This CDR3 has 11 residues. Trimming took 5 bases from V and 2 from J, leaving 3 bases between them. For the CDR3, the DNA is TGTGCCAGCAGTCTACAAGAGACCCAGTACTTC. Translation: CASSLQETQYF.

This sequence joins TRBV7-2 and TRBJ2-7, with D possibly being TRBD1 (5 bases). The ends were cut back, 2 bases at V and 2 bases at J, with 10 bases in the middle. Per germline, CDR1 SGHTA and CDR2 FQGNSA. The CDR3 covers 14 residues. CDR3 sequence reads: CASSLSLGAYEQYF. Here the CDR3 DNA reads TGTGCCAGCAGCTTATCTTTAGGGGCCTACGAGCAGTACTTC.

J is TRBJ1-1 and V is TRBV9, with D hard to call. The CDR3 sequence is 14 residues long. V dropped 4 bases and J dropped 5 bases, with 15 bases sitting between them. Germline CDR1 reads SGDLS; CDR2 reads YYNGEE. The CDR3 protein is CASSFGQLGTEAFF. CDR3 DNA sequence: TGTGCCAGCAGCTTCGGCCAGTTGGGAACTGAAGCTTTCTTT.

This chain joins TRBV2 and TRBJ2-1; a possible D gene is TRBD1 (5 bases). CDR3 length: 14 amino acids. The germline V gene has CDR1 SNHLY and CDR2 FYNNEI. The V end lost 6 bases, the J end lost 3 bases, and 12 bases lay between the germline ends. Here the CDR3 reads CASRGDSFYNEQFF. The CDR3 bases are TGTGCCAGCAGAGGAGACAGCTTCTACAATGAGCAGTTCTTC.

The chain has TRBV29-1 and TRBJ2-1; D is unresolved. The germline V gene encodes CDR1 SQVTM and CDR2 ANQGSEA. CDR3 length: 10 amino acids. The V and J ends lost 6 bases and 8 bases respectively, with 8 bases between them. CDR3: CSVVVYEQFF. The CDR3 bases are TGCAGCGTCGTGGTTTATGAGCAGTTCTTC.

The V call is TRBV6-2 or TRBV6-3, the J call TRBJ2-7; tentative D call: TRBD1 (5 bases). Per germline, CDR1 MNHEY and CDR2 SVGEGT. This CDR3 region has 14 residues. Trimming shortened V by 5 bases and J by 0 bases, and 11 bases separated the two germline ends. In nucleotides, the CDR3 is TGTGCCAGCAGTCTACCGACAGCCTCCTACGAGCAGTACTTC. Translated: CASSLPTASYEQYF.

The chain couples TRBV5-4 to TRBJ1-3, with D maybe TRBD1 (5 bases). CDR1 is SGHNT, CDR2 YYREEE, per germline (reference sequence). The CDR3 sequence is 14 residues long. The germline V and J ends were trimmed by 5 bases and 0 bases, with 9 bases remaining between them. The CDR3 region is CASSGTRSGNTIYF. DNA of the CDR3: TGTGCCAGCAGTGGGACGCGCTCTGGAAACACCATATATTTT.

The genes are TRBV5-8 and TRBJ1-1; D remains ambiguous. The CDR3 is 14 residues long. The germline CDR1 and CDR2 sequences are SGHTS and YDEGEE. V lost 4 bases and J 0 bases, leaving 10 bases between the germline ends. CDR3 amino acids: CASSPRTVNTEAFF. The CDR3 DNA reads TGTGCCAGCAGCCCCCGGACCGTGAACACTGAAGCTTTCTTT.

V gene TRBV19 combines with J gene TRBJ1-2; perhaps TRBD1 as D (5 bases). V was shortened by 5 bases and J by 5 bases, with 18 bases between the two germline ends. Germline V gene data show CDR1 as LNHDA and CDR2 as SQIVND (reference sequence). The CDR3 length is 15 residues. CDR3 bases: TGTGCCAGTAGTCCGGTCGGGACCCTAGATTATGGCTACACCTTC. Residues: CASSPVGTLDYGYTF.

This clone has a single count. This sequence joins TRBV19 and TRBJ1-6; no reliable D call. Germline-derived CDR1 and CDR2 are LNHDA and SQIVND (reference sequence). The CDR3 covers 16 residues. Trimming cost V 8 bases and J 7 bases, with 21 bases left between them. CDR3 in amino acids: CASRPSHPVTNSPLHF. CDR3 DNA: TGTGCCAGTCGGCCCTCGCACCCTGTTACCAATTCACCCCTCCACTTT. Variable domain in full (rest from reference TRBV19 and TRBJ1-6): DGGITQSPKYLFRKEGQNVTLSCEQNLNHDAMYWYRQDPGQGLRLIYYSQIVNDFQKGDIAEGYSVSREKKESFPLTVTSAQKNPTAFYLCASRPSHPVTNSPLHFGNGTRLTVT.

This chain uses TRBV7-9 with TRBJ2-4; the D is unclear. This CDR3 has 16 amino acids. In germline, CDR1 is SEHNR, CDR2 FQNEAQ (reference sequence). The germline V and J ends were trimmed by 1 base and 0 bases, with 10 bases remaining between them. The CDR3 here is CASSLVSGLAKNIQYF. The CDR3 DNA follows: TGTGCCAGCAGCTTAGTCTCAGGCCTAGCCAAAAACATTCAGTACTTC.

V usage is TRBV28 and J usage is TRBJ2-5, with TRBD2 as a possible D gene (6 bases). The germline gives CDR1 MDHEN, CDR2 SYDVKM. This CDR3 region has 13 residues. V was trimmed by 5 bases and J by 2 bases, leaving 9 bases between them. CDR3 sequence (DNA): TGTGCCAGCAGTCCGGGAGATCAAGAGACCCAGTACTTC. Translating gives CASSPGDQETQYF.

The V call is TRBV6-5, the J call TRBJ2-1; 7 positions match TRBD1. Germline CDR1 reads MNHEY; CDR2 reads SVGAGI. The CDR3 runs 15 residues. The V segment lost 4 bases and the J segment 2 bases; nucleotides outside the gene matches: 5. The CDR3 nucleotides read TGTGCCAGCAGTTCTCCCGGGACAGCCTACAATGAGCAGTTCTTC. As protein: CASSSPGTAYNEQFF.

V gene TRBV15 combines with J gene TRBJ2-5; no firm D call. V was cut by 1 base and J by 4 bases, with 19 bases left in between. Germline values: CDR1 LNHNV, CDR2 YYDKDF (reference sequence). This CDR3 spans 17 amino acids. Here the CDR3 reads CATSRATTYRSRETQYF. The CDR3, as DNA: TGTGCCACCAGCAGAGCCACCACGTACAGATCCCGAGAGACCCAGTACTTC.

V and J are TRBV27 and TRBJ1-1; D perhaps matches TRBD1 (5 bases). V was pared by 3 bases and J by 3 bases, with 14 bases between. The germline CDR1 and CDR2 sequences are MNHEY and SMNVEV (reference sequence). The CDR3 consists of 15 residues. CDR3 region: CASSFSLLGDTEAFF. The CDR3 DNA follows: TGTGCCAGCAGTTTTTCACTTTTGGGGGACACTGAAGCTTTCTTT.

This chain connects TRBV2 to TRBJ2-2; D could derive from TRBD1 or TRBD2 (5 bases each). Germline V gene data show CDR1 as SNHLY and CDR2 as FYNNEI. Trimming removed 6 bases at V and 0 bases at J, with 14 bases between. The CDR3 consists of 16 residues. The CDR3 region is CASSPRGDSNTGELFF. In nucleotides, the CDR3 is TGTGCCAGCAGCCCCCGAGGGGATTCGAACACCGGGGAGCTGTTTTTT.

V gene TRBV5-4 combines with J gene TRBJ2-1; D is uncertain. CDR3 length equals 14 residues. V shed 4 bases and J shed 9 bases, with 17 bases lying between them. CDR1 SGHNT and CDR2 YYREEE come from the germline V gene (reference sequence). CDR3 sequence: CASSPAKYNGEQFF. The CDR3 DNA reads TGTGCCAGCAGCCCCGCCAAGTACAACGGTGAGCAGTTCTTC. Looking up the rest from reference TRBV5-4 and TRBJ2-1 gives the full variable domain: ETGVTQSPTHLIKTRGQQVTLRCSSQSGHNTVSWYQQALGQGPQFIFQYYREEENGRGNFPPRFSGLQFPNYSSELNVNALELDDSALYLCASSPAKYNGEQFFGPGTRLTVL.

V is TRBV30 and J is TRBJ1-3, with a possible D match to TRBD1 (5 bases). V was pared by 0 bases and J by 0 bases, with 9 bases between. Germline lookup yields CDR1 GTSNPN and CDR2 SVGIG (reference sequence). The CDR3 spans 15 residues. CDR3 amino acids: CAWSVWDLSGNTIYF. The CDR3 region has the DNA TGTGCCTGGAGTGTTTGGGACCTCTCTGGAAACACCATATATTTT.

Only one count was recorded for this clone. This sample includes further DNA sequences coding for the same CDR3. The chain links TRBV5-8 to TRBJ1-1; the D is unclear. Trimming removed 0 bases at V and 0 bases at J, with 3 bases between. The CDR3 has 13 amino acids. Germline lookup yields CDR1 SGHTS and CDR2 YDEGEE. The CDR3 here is CASSLGLNTEAFF. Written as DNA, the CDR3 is TGTGCCAGCAGCTTGGGGCTGAACACTGAAGCTTTCTTT.

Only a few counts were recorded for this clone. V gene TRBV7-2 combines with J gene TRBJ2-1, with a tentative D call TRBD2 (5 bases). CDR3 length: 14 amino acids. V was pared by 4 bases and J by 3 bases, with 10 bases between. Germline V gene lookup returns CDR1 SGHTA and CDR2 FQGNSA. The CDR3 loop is CASSSTGIYNEQFF. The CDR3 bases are TGTGCCAGCAGCTCCACGGGGATCTACAATGAGCAGTTCTTC.